This T cell receptor (beta chain) is drawn from a study of blood T cell repertoires in COVID-19. About the study: There were acute and convalescent COVID-19 samples, and they came from the United States, Italy and Spain. T cells, B-cell-depleted T cells, or PBMCs supplied cDNA or gDNA.

Trimming removed 4 bases from V and 4 bases from J; junction bases left unmatched: 7. This CDR3 region has 14 residues. Per germline, CDR1 MNHEY and CDR2 SMNVEV (reference sequence). Authors' processing steps: Reference gene primer amplification gave estimated nucleated cell counts. Repertoires were generated with immunoSEQ multiplex PCR, while TCRdb's copy carries only in-frame clones and drops some. The V and J calls and clone size were taken over from that table, and D and trimming were inferred from the DNA. The repertoire includes roughly 200,000 clones, roughly 84% of them detected once, and around 21% sits in the top ten.

V and J are TRBV27 and TRBJ2-7; 7 nucleotides line up with TRBD2. The receptor's source is a human donor in a cohort sampled during active COVID-19. The sample was peripheral blood. In DNA, the CDR3 is TGTGCCAGCAGTTGGCAAGCGGGGCCATACGAGCAGTACTTC. Translating gives CASSWQAGPYEQYF.